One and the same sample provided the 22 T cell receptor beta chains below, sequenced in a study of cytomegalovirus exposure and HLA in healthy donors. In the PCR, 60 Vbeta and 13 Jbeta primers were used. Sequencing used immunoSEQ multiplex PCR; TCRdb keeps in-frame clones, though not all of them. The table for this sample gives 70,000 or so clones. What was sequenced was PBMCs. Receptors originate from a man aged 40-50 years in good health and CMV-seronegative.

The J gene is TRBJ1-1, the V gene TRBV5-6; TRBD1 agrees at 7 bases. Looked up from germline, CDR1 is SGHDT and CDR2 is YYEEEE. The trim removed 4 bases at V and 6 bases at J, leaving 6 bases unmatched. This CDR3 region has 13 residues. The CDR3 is CASSPDRAPEAFF. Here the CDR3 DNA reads TGTGCCAGCAGCCCTGACAGGGCGCCTGAAGCTTTCTTT.

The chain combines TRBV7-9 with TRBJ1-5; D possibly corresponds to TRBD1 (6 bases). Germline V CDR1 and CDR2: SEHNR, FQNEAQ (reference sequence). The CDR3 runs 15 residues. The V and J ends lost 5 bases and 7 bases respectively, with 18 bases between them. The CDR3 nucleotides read TGTGCCAGCAGCCGGGGGGGCCGCCGGGACCAGCCCCAGCATTTT. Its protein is CASSRGGRRDQPQHF.

In nucleotides, the CDR3 is TGTGCCAGTACGAGGACCGGGGAGCTGTTTTTT. As protein: CASTRTGELFF. V is TRBV28 and J is TRBJ2-2; D is undetermined. Germline loops: CDR1 MDHEN, CDR2 SYDVKM. V was trimmed by 9 bases and J by 5 bases, leaving 7 bases between them. This CDR3 region has 11 residues.

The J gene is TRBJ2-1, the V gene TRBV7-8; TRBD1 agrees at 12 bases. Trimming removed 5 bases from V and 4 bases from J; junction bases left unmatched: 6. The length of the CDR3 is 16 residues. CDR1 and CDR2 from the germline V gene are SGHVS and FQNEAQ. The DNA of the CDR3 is TGTGCCAGCAGCACGCGGGACAGGGGGCGTTACAATGAGCAGTTCTTC. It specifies CASSTRDRGRYNEQFF.

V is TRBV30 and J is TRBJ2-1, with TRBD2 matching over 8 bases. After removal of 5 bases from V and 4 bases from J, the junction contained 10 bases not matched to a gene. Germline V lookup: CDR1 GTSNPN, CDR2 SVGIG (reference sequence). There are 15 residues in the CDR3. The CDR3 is CAWSPPGLGYNEQFF. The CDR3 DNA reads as TGTGCCTGGTCCCCCCCGGGACTAGGGTACAATGAGCAGTTCTTC.

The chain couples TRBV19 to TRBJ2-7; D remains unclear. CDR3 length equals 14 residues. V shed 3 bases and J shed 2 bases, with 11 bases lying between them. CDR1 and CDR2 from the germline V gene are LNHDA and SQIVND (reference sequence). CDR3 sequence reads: CASSIGYLTYEQYF. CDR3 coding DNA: TGTGCCAGTAGTATCGGGTACTTAACCTACGAGCAGTACTTC.

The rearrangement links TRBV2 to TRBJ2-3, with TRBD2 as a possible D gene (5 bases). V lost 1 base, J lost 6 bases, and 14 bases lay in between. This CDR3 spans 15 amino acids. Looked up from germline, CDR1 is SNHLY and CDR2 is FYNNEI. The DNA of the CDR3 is TGTGCCAGCAGTGAAGAAGGGCGGCGGGTGGATACGCAGTATTTT. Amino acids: CASSEEGRRVDTQYF.

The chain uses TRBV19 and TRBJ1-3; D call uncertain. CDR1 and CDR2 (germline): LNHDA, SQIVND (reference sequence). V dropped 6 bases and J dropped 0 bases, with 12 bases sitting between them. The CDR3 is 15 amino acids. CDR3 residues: CASRPGLSSGNTIYF. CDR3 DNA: TGTGCCAGTAGGCCCGGACTGAGCTCTGGAAACACCATATATTTT.

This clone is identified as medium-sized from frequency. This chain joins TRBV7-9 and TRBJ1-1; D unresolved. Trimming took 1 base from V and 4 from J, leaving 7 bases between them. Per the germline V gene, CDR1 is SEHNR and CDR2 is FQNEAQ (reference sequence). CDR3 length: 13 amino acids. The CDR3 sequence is CASSLGGPTEAFF. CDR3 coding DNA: TGTGCCAGCAGCTTAGGAGGGCCCACTGAAGCTTTCTTT.

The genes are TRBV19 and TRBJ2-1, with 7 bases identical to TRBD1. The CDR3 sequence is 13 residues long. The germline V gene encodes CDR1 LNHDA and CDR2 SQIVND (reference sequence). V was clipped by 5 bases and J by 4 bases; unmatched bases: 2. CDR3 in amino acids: CASSRQGYNEQFF. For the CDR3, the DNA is TGTGCCAGTAGTCGACAGGGATACAATGAGCAGTTCTTC.

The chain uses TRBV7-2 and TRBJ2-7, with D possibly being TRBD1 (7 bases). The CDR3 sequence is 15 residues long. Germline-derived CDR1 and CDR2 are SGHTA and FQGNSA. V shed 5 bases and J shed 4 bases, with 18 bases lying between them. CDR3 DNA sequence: TGTGCCAGCAGCCTCGATGGAGGGGGCTTATACGAGCAGTACTTC. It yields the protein CASSLDGGGLYEQYF. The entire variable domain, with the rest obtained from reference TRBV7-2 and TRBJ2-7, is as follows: GAGVSQSPSNKVTEKGKDVELRCDPISGHTALYWYRQSLGQGLEFLIYFQGNSAPDKSGLPSDRFSAERTGGSVSTLTIQRTQQEDSAVYLCASSLDGGGLYEQYFGPGTRLTVT.

CDR3 coding DNA: TGTGCCAGCAGTTCGGGGACAGGGCGGCATGGCTACACCTTC. Protein sequence: CASSSGTGRHGYTF. The chain joins TRBV6-5 to TRBJ1-2; 9 bases map to TRBD1. The CDR3 totals 14 residues. The V and J ends lost 4 bases and 6 bases, in that order; junction bases with no gene match: 6. Looked up from germline, CDR1 is MNHEY and CDR2 is SVGAGI.

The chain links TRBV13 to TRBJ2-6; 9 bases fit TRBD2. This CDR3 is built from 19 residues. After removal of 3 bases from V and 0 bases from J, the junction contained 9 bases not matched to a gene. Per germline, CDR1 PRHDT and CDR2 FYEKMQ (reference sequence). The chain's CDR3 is CASSFSRGGVNSGANVLTF. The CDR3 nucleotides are TGTGCCAGCAGCTTCTCCCGCGGGGGGGTCAACTCTGGGGCCAACGTCCTGACTTTC.

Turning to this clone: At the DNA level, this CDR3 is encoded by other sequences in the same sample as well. The CDR3 region has the DNA TGTGCCAGCAGTGGGCAGATCTCTGGAAACACCATATATTTT. Translation: CASSGQISGNTIYF. This chain uses TRBV2 with TRBJ1-3; D is undetermined. This CDR3 has 14 residues. V was shortened by 4 bases and J by 0 bases, with 7 bases between the two germline ends. The germline V gene encodes CDR1 SNHLY and CDR2 FYNNEI. The whole variable domain, filled in from reference TRBV2 and TRBJ1-3, reads EPEVTQTPSHQVTQMGQEVILRCVPISNHLYFYWYRQILGQKVEFLVSFYNNEISEKSEIFDDQFSVERPDGSNFTLKIRSTKLEDSAMYFCASSGQISGNTIYFGEGSWLTVV.

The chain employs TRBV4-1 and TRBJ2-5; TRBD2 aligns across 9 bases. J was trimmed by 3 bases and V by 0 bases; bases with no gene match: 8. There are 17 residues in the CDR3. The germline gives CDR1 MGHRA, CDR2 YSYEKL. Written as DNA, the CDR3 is TGCGCCAGCAGCCAAGATGTGCGGGGGGGCGTGGAAGAGACCCAGTACTTC. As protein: CASSQDVRGGVEETQYF.

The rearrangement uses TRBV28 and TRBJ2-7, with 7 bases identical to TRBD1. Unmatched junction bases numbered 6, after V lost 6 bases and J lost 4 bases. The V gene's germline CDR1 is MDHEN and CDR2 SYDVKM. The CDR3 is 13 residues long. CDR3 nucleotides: TGTGCCAGCAGGGAACAGGGGAGATACGAGCAGTACTTC. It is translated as CASREQGRYEQYF.

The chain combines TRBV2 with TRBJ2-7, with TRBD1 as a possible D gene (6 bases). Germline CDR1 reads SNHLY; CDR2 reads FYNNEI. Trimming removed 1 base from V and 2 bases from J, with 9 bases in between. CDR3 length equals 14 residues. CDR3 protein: CASSEGAGAYEQYF. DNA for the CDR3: TGTGCCAGCAGTGAAGGTGCAGGGGCCTACGAGCAGTACTTC.

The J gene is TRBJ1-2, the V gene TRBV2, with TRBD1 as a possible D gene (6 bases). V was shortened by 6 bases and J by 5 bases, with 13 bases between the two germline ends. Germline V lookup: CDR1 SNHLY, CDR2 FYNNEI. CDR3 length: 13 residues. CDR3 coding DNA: TGTGCCAGCAGCCCCGGACAGACTTATGGCTACACCTTC. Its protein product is CASSPGQTYGYTF.

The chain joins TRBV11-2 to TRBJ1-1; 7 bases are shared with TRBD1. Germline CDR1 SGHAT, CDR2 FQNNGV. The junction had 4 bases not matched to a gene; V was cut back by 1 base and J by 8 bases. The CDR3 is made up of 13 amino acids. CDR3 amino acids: CASSLVWDSEAFF. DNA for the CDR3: TGTGCCAGCAGCTTAGTATGGGACAGCGAAGCTTTCTTT. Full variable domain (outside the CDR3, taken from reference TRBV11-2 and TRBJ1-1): EAGVAQSPRYKIIEKRQSVAFWCNPISGHATLYWYQQILGQGPKLLIQFQNNGVVDDSQLPKDRFSAERLKGVDSTLKIQPAKLEDSAVYLCASSLVWDSEAFFGQGTRLTVV.

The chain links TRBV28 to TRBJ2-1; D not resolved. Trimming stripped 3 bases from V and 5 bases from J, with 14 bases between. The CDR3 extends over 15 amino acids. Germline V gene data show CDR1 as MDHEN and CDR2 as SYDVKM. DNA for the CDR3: TGTGCCAGCAGTTTTATAGCTCCCCTCGACAATGAGCAGTTCTTC. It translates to CASSFIAPLDNEQFF.

CDR3 region: CASSGLGTAFYEQYF. In DNA, the CDR3 is TGTGCCAGCAGTGGATTAGGGACAGCGTTTTACGAGCAGTACTTC. The chain employs TRBV6-1 and TRBJ2-5; 7 nucleotides align to TRBD1. The J call could be wrong; TRBJ2-7 is a better fit for the DNA end. Germline CDR1 and CDR2: MNHNS and SASEGT. The CDR3 extends over 15 amino acids.

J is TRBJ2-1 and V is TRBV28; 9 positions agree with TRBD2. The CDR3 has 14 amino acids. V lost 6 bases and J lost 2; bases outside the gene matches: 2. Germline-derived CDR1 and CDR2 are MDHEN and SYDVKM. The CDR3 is CASRLAGAYNEQFF. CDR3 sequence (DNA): TGTGCCAGCAGGTTAGCGGGGGCCTACAATGAGCAGTTCTTC.